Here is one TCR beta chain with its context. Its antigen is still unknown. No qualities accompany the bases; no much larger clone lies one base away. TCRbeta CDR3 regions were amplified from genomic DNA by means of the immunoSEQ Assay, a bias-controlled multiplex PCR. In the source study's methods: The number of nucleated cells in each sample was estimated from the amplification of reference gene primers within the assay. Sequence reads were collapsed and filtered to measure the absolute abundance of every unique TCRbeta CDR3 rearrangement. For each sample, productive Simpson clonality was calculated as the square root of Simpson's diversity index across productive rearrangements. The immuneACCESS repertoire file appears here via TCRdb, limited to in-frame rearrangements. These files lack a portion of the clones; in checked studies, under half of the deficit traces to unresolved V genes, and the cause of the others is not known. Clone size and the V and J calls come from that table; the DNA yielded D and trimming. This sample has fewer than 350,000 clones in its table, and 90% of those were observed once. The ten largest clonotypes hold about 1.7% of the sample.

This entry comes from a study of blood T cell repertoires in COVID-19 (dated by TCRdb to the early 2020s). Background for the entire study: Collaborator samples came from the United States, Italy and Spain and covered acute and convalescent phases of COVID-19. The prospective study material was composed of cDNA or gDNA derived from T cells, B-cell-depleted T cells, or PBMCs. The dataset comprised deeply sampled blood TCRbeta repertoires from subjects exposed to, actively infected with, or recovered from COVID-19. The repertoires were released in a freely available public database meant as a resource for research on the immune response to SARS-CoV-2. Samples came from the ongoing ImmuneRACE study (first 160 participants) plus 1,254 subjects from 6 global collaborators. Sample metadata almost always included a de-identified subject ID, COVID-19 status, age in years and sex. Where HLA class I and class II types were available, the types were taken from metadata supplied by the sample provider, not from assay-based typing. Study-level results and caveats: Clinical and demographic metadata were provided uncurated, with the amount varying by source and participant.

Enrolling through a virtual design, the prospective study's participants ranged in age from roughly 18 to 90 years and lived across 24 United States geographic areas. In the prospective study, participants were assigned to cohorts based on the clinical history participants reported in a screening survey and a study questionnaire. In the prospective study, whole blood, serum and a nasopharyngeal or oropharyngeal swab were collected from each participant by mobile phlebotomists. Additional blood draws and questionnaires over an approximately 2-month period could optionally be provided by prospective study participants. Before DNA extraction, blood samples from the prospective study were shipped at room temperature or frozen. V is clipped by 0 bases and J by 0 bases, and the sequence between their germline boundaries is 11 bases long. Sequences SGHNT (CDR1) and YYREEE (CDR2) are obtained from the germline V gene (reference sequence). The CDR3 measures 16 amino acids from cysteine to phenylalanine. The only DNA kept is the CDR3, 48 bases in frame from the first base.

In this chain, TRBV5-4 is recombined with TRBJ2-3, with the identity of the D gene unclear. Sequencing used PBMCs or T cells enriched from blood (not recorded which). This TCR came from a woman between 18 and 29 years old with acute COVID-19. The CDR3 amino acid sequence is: CASSLGGGSSTDTQYF. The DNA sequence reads TGTGCCAGCAGCTTGGGAGGCGGATCTAGCACAGATACGCAGTATTTT.